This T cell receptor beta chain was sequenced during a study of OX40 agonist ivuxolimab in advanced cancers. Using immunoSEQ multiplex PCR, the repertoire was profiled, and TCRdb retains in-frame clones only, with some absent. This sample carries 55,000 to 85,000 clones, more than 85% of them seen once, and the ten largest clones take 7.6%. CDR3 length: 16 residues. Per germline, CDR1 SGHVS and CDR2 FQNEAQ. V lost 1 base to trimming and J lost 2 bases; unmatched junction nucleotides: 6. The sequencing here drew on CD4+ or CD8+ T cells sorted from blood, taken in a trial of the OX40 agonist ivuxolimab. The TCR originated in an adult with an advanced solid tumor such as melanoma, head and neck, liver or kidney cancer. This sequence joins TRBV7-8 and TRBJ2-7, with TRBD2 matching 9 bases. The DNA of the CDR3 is TGTGCCAGCAGCTTAGGAATCGCGGGGGGGACCTACGAGCAGTACTTC. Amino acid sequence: CASSLGIAGGTYEQYF.